Below, 10 T cell receptor beta chains from the same sample are listed, as sequenced in a study of cytomegalovirus exposure and HLA in healthy donors. 13 Jbeta primers and 60 Vbeta primers were used for the PCR. Measured with immunoSEQ multiplex PCR; TCRdb has only the in-frame clones, and not every one. The sample has roughly 120,000 clones, 65% to 80% seen once. Sequenced sample: PBMCs. The origin of the receptors is a man aged 55 to 70 in good health and CMV-seropositive.

This clone was found a few times. The rearrangement uses TRBV4-1 and TRBJ2-1; TRBD2 might be the D (6 bases). Germline values: CDR1 MGHRA, CDR2 YSYEKL. Trimming took 2 bases from V and 5 from J, leaving 13 bases between them. The CDR3 contains 15 residues. The CDR3 nucleotides are TGCGCCAGCAGCCAACCGGGACTGGGGGACAATGAGCAGTTCTTC. Its translation: CASSQPGLGDNEQFF.

This chain joins TRBV2 and TRBJ1-1; perhaps TRBD1 as D (5 bases). Trimming stripped 7 bases from V and 7 bases from J, with 10 bases between. The CDR3 loop spans 11 amino acids. CDR1 and CDR2 (germline): SNHLY, FYNNEI. As DNA, the CDR3 is TGTGCCAGCATGGGGCAGGTTGAAGCTTTCTTT. Amino acid sequence: CASMGQVEAFF.

The rearrangement links TRBV5-1 to TRBJ2-6, with 8 bases matching TRBD2. The CDR3 covers 15 residues. Germline CDR1 is SGHRS and CDR2 is YFSETQ. V dropped 6 bases and J dropped 0; count of bases not matched to a gene: 2. Here the CDR3 reads CASKRGSSGANVLTF. The CDR3 DNA sequence: TGCGCCAGCAAGCGGGGGTCCTCTGGGGCCAACGTCCTGACTTTC.

The genes are TRBV5-8 and TRBJ2-3, with TRBD1 matching 7 bases. The CDR3 is made up of 15 amino acids. With 2 bases clipped from V and 0 bases from J, the junction kept 3 bases outside the gene matches. CDR1 is SGHTS, CDR2 YDEGEE, per germline. The CDR3: CASSLVGGSTDTQYF. DNA for the CDR3: TGTGCCAGCAGCTTAGTAGGGGGCAGCACAGATACGCAGTATTTT.

This chain connects TRBV13 to TRBJ1-1, with unresolved D. This CDR3 spans 15 amino acids. Germline CDR1 is PRHDT and CDR2 is FYEKMQ (reference sequence). Trimming took off 4 bases at V and 0 bases at J, with 12 bases between the two ends. CDR3 sequence (DNA): TGTGCCAGCAGCTCCTTCCGGGGTATGAACACTGAAGCTTTCTTT. It specifies CASSSFRGMNTEAFF.

The chain is built from TRBV19 and TRBJ1-6, with 8 nucleotides matching TRBD1. The CDR3 totals 15 residues. Germline CDR1 reads LNHDA; CDR2 reads SQIVND (reference sequence). Trimming cost V 7 bases and J 8 bases; bases outside gene matches: 10. The CDR3 here is CASTGPGQGDSPLHF. The CDR3, as DNA: TGTGCCAGTACGGGCCCCGGACAGGGTGATTCACCCCTCCACTTT.

The rearrangement links TRBV7-9 to TRBJ2-1; 9 bases fit TRBD2. CDR1 is SEHNR, CDR2 FQNEAQ, per germline (reference sequence). Trimming at V came to 5 bases and at J to 8 bases, leaving 16 bases not matched to a gene. The CDR3 contains 17 residues. The CDR3 spells CASSQGLGREGGYEQFF. The CDR3 bases are TGTGCCAGCAGCCAAGGCCTTGGGCGGGAGGGCGGCTATGAGCAGTTCTTC.

The chain links TRBV5-5 to TRBJ1-1; 8 bases match TRBD1. J lost 6 bases, V lost 5 bases, and 9 bases had no gene match. Germline V lookup: CDR1 SGHKS, CDR2 YYEKEE (reference sequence). There are 14 residues in the CDR3. This CDR3 is CASRPRQGPAEAFF. CDR3 coding DNA: TGTGCCAGCAGGCCCCGACAGGGGCCGGCTGAAGCTTTCTTT.

This clone was recorded a few times. The J gene is TRBJ1-5, the V gene TRBV18, with a weak D call TRBD1 (6 bases). The CDR3 runs 17 residues. The germline gives CDR1 KGHSH, CDR2 LQKENI. Trimming removed 2 bases from V and 2 bases from J, with 16 bases in between. The CDR3 DNA sequence: TGTGCCAGCTCACCAGGGGGGAGGGGGTCTGGCAATCAGCCCCAGCATTTT. Translating gives CASSPGGRGSGNQPQHF.

A few counts support this clone. The rearrangement joins TRBV7-6 to TRBJ2-3; D may be TRBD2 (6 bases). Looked up from germline, CDR1 is SGHVS and CDR2 is FNYEAQ. Trimming stripped 3 bases from V and 4 bases from J, with 14 bases between. The CDR3 is made up of 15 amino acids. This CDR3 is CASSFGTGPADTQYF. The CDR3, as DNA: TGTGCCAGCAGCTTTGGGACTGGACCGGCAGATACGCAGTATTTT.